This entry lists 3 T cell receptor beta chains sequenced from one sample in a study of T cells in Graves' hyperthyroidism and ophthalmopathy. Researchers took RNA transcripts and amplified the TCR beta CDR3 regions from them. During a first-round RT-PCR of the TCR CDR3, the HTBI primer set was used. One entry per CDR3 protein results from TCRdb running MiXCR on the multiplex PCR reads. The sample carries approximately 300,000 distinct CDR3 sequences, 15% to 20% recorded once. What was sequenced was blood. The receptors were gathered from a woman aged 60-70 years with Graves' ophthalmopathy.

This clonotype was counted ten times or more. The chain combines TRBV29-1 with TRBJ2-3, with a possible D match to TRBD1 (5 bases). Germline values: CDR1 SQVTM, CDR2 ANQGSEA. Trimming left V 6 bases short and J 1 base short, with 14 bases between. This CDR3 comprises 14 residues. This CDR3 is CSVETEWGTDTQYF. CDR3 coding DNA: TGCAGCGTCGAGACAGAATGGGGCACAGATACGCAGTATTTT.

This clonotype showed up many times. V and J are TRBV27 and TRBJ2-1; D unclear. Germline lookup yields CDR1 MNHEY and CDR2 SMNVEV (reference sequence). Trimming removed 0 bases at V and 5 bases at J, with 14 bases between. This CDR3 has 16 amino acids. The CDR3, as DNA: TGTGCCAGCAGTTTATCGTCGTTTTCCAGAGACAATGAGCAGTTCTTC. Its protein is CASSLSSFSRDNEQFF.

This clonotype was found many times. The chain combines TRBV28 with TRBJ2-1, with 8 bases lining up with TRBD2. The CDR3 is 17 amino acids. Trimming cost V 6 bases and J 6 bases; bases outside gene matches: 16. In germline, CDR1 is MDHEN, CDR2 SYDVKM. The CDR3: CASRAATSGSWGNEQFF. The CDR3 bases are TGTGCCAGCAGAGCTGCTACGAGCGGGAGCTGGGGCAATGAGCAGTTCTTC.